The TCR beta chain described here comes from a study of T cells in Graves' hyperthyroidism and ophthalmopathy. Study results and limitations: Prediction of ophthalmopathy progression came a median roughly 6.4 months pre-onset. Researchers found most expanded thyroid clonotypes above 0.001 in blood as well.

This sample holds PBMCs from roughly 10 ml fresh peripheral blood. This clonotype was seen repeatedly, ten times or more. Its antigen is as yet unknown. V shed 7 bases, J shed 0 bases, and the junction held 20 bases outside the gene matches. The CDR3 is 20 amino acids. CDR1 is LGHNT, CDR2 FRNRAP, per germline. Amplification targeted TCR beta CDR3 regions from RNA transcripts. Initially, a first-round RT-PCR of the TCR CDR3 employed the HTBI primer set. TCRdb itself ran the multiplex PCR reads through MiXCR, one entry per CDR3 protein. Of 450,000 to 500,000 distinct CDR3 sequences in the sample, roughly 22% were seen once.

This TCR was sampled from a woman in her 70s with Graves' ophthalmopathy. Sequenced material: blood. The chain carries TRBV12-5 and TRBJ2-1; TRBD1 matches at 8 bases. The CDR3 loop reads CASAQPRTGTGRSSYNEQFF. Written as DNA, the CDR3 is TGTGCTAGTGCCCAACCCCGGACAGGGACGGGAAGGAGCTCCTACAATGAGCAGTTCTTC.